A selection of T cell receptor beta chains follows, all from one sample in a study of shared clonotypes between healthy human individuals. The method was immunoSEQ multiplex PCR; TCRdb's version includes in-frame clones alone and lacks a portion of them. The sample records about 2.4 million clones, 90% to 95% being singletons. Source material: naive CD4+ T cells from PBMCs. Source of these receptors: a young man in good health. Some clones in this sample may be carry-over from other donors' samples. Each CDR3 is given with its conserved first and last residue. The D gene is left open where the match is weak. The size of a clone is reported for some rows only, either as once, few or many, or as a class for expanded clones.

clone_size d_call j_call v_call cdr3_nt cdr3_aa
- - TRBJ2-1 TRBV6-5 TGTGCCAGTAGTCAACCCCCGGGGCCTAATGAGCAGTTCTTC CASSQPPGPNEQFF
- - TRBJ2-1 TRBV7-2 TGTGCCAGCAGCTTACTGCCCCAGGTGGGCAATGAGCAGTTCTTC CASSLLPQVGNEQFF
- TRBD2 TRBJ2-5 TRBV7-7 TGTGCCAGCAGTCCGGGACTAGGTGGTTTTGAGACCCAGTACTTC CASSPGLGGFETQYF
- - TRBJ1-1 TRBV19 TGTGCCAGTGCGGGGCAGAGTAACACTGAAGCTTTCTTT CASAGQSNTEAFF
- - TRBJ2-5 TRBV9 TGTGCCAGCAGCTTGGGACCGTCAGAGACCCAGTACTTC CASSLGPSETQYF
- TRBD1 TRBJ1-1 TRBV28 TGTGCCAGCAAGACAGGGACCTACACTGAAGCTTTCTTT CASKTGTYTEAFF
- - TRBJ2-1 TRBV9 TGTGCCAGCAGCGCAGGGAGTGAGGCTGAGCAGTTCTTC CASSAGSEAEQFF
- - TRBJ1-2 TRBV6-1 TGTGCCAGCAGTTGGGGGGGGGCCTATGGCTACACCTTC CASSWGGAYGYTF
once TRBD1 TRBJ2-1 TRBV6-1 TGTGCCAGCAGTGAACGGGACAGAGAGCAGTTCTTC CASSERDREQFF
- TRBD2 TRBJ2-1 TRBV18 TGTGCCAGCTCACCAGGGACTAGCGGCTACAATGAGCAGTTCTTC CASSPGTSGYNEQFF
- - TRBJ2-2 TRBV6-5 TGTGCCAGCAGTACCCCGGGACTGAACACCGGGGAGCTGTTTTTT CASSTPGLNTGELFF
- TRBD1 TRBJ2-7 TRBV6-5 TGTGCCAGCACCCCAGATAGGGGGCGGTACGAGCAGTACTTC CASTPDRGRYEQYF
- - TRBJ1-4 TRBV28 TGTGCCAGCAGTTGGGGGACTTTTGAAAAACTGTTTTTT CASSWGTFEKLFF
- - TRBJ1-2 TRBV7-8 TGTGCCAGCAGCTTACTCGGCGCTGAGGGCTACACCTTC CASSLLGAEGYTF
- TRBD2 TRBJ2-1 TRBV5-1 TGCGCCAGCAGCTTAGAGGGAGGGCCTCTTGAGCAGTTCTTC CASSLEGGPLEQFF
- TRBD2 TRBJ2-7 TRBV7-2 TGTGCCAGCAGCCAAAGCGGGGGCGGCGAGCAGTACTTC CASSQSGGGEQYF
- TRBD2 TRBJ2-3 TRBV29-1 TGCAGCGTAGTAGCGGGTTCACCCCCAGATACGCAGTATTTT CSVVAGSPPDTQYF
- - TRBJ1-4 TRBV2 TGTGCCAGCAGTTCCAGAACGACTAATGAAAAACTGTTTTTT CASSSRTTNEKLFF
- - TRBJ1-5 TRBV28 TGTGCCAGCAGTTTACCGGGGGGCGTGGGCAATCAGCCCCAGCATTTT CASSLPGGVGNQPQHF
- - TRBJ2-7 TRBV18 TGTGCCAGCTCGCCGGGCACAGTGCTCCCCTACGAGCAGTACTTC CASSPGTVLPYEQYF
- TRBD2 TRBJ2-1 TRBV11-2 TGTGCCAGCGGACTAGCGGGAGAGGAGGATGAGCAGTTCTTC CASGLAGEEDEQFF
once TRBD2 TRBJ2-2 TRBV5-1 TGCGCCAGCAGACAACCGGGACTAGCGGGAGTTAACACCGGGGAGCTGTTTTTT CASRQPGLAGVNTGELFF
- TRBD1 TRBJ1-1 TRBV6-1 TGTGCCAGCAGTACAGGGGTTACTGAAGCTTTCTTT CASSTGVTEAFF
- - TRBJ2-7 TRBV27 TGTGCCAGCAGCTCCTCAGGGTTAACCTACGAGCAGTACTTC CASSSSGLTYEQYF
- - TRBJ2-1 TRBV9 TGTGCCAGCAGCGTAGTACCCGGGACCAATGAGCAGTTCTTC CASSVVPGTNEQFF
- - TRBJ1-3 TRBV5-4 TGTGCCAGCAGCTTGGTGGAGGGACTGACCGGAAACACCATATATTTT CASSLVEGLTGNTIYF
- - TRBJ1-6 TRBV28 TGTGCCAGCAGATTACCGCGCGGGGCTGGAAATTCACCCCTCCACTTT CASRLPRGAGNSPLHF
- TRBD2 TRBJ2-7 TRBV9 TGTGCCAGCAGCGTCGGACTAGCATCCTACGAGCAGTACTTC CASSVGLASYEQYF
- - TRBJ2-5 TRBV19 TGTGCCAGTAGTGCAAACCGGATTTGGCAAGAGACCCAGTACTTC CASSANRIWQETQYF
- TRBD2 TRBJ2-5 TRBV5-1 TGCGCCAGCAGCTTGGTAGCGGGAGGCCCGCAGACCCAGTACTTC CASSLVAGGPQTQYF
few - TRBJ1-5 TRBV7-9 TGTGCCAGCAGCCATGAGGGGGGACAGCCCCAGCATTTT CASSHEGGQPQHF
- - TRBJ2-7 TRBV19 TGTGCCAGTAGTGCGATTAGGGACCCCTACGAGCAGTACTTC CASSAIRDPYEQYF
- - TRBJ1-3 TRBV28 TGTGCCAGCAGTTGGACGCCTCACACCATATATTTT CASSWTPHTIYF
- - TRBJ1-2 TRBV6-5 TGTGCCAGCAGTTATGGGTCGGATAAGACGCGAGGCTACACCTTC CASSYGSDKTRGYTF
- - TRBJ2-3 TRBV28 TGTGCCAGCAGTTTCGGGCGGGCAGGGGGGAGCACAGATACGCAGTATTTT CASSFGRAGGSTDTQYF
- - TRBJ2-2 TRBV19 TGTGCCAGTAGTGCAAGTCGACAGGCCCCGGACACCGGGGAGCTGTTTTTT CASSASRQAPDTGELFF
few - TRBJ2-1 TRBV29-1 TGCAGCGTTGACAGATACAATGAGCAGTTCTTC CSVDRYNEQFF
- - TRBJ2-7 TRBV15 TGTGCCACCTCACCCAGACTACTCTACGAGCAGTACTTC CATSPRLLYEQYF